The rows below give T cell receptor beta chains drawn from one sample of a study of tumor-infiltrating lymphocytes in localized non-small cell lung cancer. TCRdb keeps only in-frame clones here, not all; method: immunoSEQ multiplex PCR. The sample lists 15,000 to 20,000 clones, roughly four fifths occurring once. Sequenced material: lung tumor tissue. The receptors derive from a human donor with non-small cell lung cancer. CDR3s include the opening cysteine and the closing phenylalanine or tryptophan.

V gene: TRBV19; J gene: TRBJ1-1; CDR3 protein: CASRQEAEAFF
V gene: TRBV19; J gene: TRBJ2-1; CDR3 protein: CASSSGADRNEQFF
V gene: TRBV6-4; J gene: TRBJ2-1; CDR3 protein: CASSETSGRFDEQFF
V gene: TRBV6-1; J gene: TRBJ1-5; CDR3 protein: CASSDANRGQPQHF
V gene: TRBV29-1; J gene: TRBJ2-5; CDR3 protein: CSVEDRVLKTQYF
V gene: TRBV19; J gene: TRBJ2-2; CDR3 protein: CASSIDPGTGELFF
V gene: TRBV30; J gene: TRBJ2-3; CDR3 protein: CAWSVGVFTDTQYF
V gene: TRBV30; J gene: TRBJ2-2; CDR3 protein: CASSGRGAWTGELFF
V gene: TRBV15; J gene: TRBJ2-4; CDR3 protein: CATRKNLGGIGKNIQYF
V gene: TRBV25-1; J gene: TRBJ2-7; CDR3 protein: CASSAMLGTSGRGEQYF
V gene: TRBV5-6; J gene: TRBJ2-4; CDR3 protein: CASSLWPSGTSGRVYIQYF
V gene: TRBV9; J gene: TRBJ2-2; CDR3 protein: CASRGPTNTGELFF
V gene: TRBV6-6; J gene: TRBJ1-1; CDR3 protein: CASSTPGRGAFF
V gene: TRBV7-3; J gene: TRBJ2-2; CDR3 protein: CASSSSGTGGPGELFF
V gene: TRBV29-1; J gene: TRBJ1-1; CDR3 protein: CSVDGSPNTEAFF
V gene: TRBV29-1; J gene: TRBJ2-7; CDR3 protein: CSVEGGRGYEQYF